Shown below are 19 T cell receptor beta chains from a single sample sequenced in a study of blood T cell repertoires in COVID-19. Sequenced by immunoSEQ multiplex PCR; TCRdb stores in-frame clones only, minus some. The repertoire includes 300,000 to 450,000 clones, roughly 90% of them detected once, and roughly 1% sits in the top ten. The specimen was PBMCs or T cells enriched from blood (not recorded which). These receptors were collected from a woman aged 25-40 years who had recovered from COVID-19.

V is TRBV18 and J is TRBJ1-2, with no clear D. V was pared by 3 bases and J by 7 bases, with 18 bases between. CDR1 and CDR2 from the germline V gene are KGHSH and LQKENI. The CDR3 sequence is 15 residues long. The CDR3 bases are TGTGCCAGCTCACCGACAAGTGATCCCCAGACTGGCTACACCTTC. Protein: CASSPTSDPQTGYTF.

This chain joins TRBV27 and TRBJ1-1; 8 nucleotides line up with TRBD1. CDR3 length equals 15 residues. Germline loops: CDR1 MNHEY, CDR2 SMNVEV (reference sequence). The DNA for the CDR3 is TGTGCTACTCGACAGGGGCGTTTAAAGAACACTGAAGCTTTCTTT. It codes for CATRQGRLKNTEAFF.

This chain connects TRBV3-1 (or the pseudogene TRBV3-2) to TRBJ2-1; 8 bases are a match to TRBD2. The junction had 16 bases not matched to a gene; V was cut back by 4 bases and J by 8 bases. This CDR3 comprises 17 residues. CDR1 and CDR2 from the germline V gene are LGHDT and YNNKEL (reference sequence). The CDR3 region is CASSRPTGGLAPDEQFF. CDR3 in DNA: TGTGCCAGCAGCCGACCAACCGGAGGACTAGCTCCTGATGAGCAGTTCTTC.

The chain uses TRBV2 and TRBJ2-5; TRBD2 aligns across 11 bases. Looked up from germline, CDR1 is SNHLY and CDR2 is FYNNEI. V was pared by 7 bases and J by 13 bases, with 17 bases of the junction left unmatched. The CDR3 runs 15 residues. CDR3 DNA sequence: TGTGCCAGCAACCCCCGTAGCGGGGGGGCCCGGGCTTGGTACTTC. Its protein product is CASNPRSGGARAWYF.

This chain links TRBV19 with TRBJ2-1; 11 bases are shared with TRBD2. Per germline, CDR1 LNHDA and CDR2 SQIVND (reference sequence). CDR3 size: 15 residues. V was clipped by 6 bases and J by 5 bases; unmatched bases: 6. The CDR3 DNA is TGTGCCAGTAGGAAGACTAGCGGGGCCAACAATGAGCAGTTCTTC. This gives the protein CASRKTSGANNEQFF.

The V gene is TRBV19, the J gene TRBJ2-3; 9 nucleotides line up with TRBD2. CDR3 length equals 18 residues. With V trimmed by 2 bases and J by 4 bases, 13 bases remained unmatched. Germline values: CDR1 LNHDA, CDR2 SQIVND (reference sequence). DNA of the CDR3: TGTGCCAGTAGTATACCTTTGATGGCGGGGGGGCCTTCAGATACGCAGTATTTT. It encodes CASSIPLMAGGPSDTQYF.

This chain uses TRBV2 with TRBJ1-6, with 9 bases matching TRBD1. V trimming: 6 bases; J trimming: 7 bases; junction bases outside the gene matches: 10. The germline V gene has CDR1 SNHLY and CDR2 FYNNEI. The CDR3 totals 16 residues. The CDR3 loop reads CASSATGGKRNSPLHF. DNA for the CDR3: TGTGCCAGCAGCGCTACAGGGGGCAAGAGGAATTCACCCCTCCACTTT.

V and J are TRBV9 and TRBJ2-1, with 7 bases identical to TRBD2. V lost 4 bases to trimming and J lost 4 bases; unmatched junction nucleotides: 14. The CDR3 length is 17 residues. Germline-derived CDR1 and CDR2 are SGDLS and YYNGEE. CDR3: CASSPNRWGGSYNEQFF. DNA of the CDR3: TGTGCCAGCAGCCCCAACCGATGGGGCGGGAGTTACAATGAGCAGTTCTTC.

The chain combines TRBV7-2 with TRBJ2-5; TRBD1 aligns across 10 bases. This CDR3 contains 14 residues. Germline CDR1 reads SGHTA; CDR2 reads FQGNSA. With V trimmed by 6 bases and J by 7 bases, 8 bases remained unmatched. The chain's CDR3 is CASRPTGGGATQYF. As DNA, the CDR3 is TGTGCCAGCAGGCCGACAGGGGGCGGAGCGACCCAGTACTTC.

The rearrangement uses TRBV14 and TRBJ2-2, with D uncertain. Germline V lookup: CDR1 SGHDN, CDR2 FVKESK. The ends were cut back, 0 bases at V and 9 bases at J, with 8 bases in the middle. The CDR3 covers 13 residues. CDR3 amino acids: CASSQDLVRELFF. The CDR3, as DNA: TGTGCCAGCAGCCAAGATTTAGTCAGGGAGCTGTTTTTT.

The CDR3 nucleotides read TGCGCCAGCAGCCAGGGCTTACAGAGGCCCCAGCATTTT. Protein product: CASSQGLQRPQHF. This chain joins TRBV4-1 and TRBJ1-5; no clear D. Trimming removed 3 bases at V and 9 bases at J, with 12 bases between. The CDR3 contains 13 residues. The V gene's germline CDR1 is MGHRA and CDR2 YSYEKL.

This clone was picked up a small number of times. As DNA, the CDR3 is TGTGCCAGCAGACGGGAGGACAGTCCGTCTCTTGAGCAGTACTTC. This translates into CASRREDSPSLEQYF. This rearrangement joins TRBV28 to TRBJ2-7, with D possibly TRBD2 on 7 matching bases. This CDR3 has 15 amino acids. Germline CDR1 is MDHEN and CDR2 is SYDVKM. The V gene lost 6 bases and the J gene lost 7 bases, with 22 bases spanning the gap.

This chain joins TRBV7-2 and TRBJ1-6; 7 nucleotides align to TRBD1. CDR1 is SGHTA and CDR2 is FQGNSA in the germline V gene. The V gene end was trimmed by 5 bases and the J gene end by 5 bases; junction bases not matched to a gene: 6. The length of the CDR3 is 15 residues. The CDR3 spells CASSPGQAHNSPLHF. The CDR3, as DNA: TGTGCCAGCAGCCCCGGACAGGCCCATAATTCACCCCTCCACTTT. Full variable domain (missing parts from reference TRBV7-2 and TRBJ1-6): GAGVSQSPSNKVTEKGKDVELRCDPISGHTALYWYRQSLGQGLEFLIYFQGNSAPDKSGLPSDRFSAERTGGSVSTLTIQRTQQEDSAVYLCASSPGQAHNSPLHFGNGTRLTVT.

The chain joins TRBV7-9 to TRBJ1-1, with D possibly TRBD1 on 5 matching bases. Germline lookup yields CDR1 SEHNR and CDR2 FQNEAQ (reference sequence). The CDR3 is 11 residues long. The V gene lost 4 bases and the J gene lost 14 bases, with 14 bases spanning the gap. This CDR3 is CASSSLNGAFF. DNA for the CDR3: TGTGCCAGCAGCTCCCTAAATGGGGCCTTCTTT.

The chain joins TRBV19 to TRBJ2-6, with 8 bases aligning to TRBD1. CDR1 LNHDA and CDR2 SQIVND come from the germline V gene (reference sequence). This CDR3 contains 19 residues. J lost 0 bases, V lost 5 bases, and 12 bases had no gene match. The CDR3 DNA follows: TGTGCCAGTAGTGCCATCCGTGGGACAGGACACTCTGGGGCCAACGTCCTGACTTTC. This translates into CASSAIRGTGHSGANVLTF.

This clone was counted a single time. The CDR3 reads CASSSEDRGAETQYF. CDR3 coding DNA: TGTGCCAGCAGCTCCGAAGACAGGGGGGCAGAGACCCAGTACTTC. J is TRBJ2-5 and V is TRBV7-7; 9 bases are shared with TRBD1. V dropped 4 bases and J dropped 4; count of bases not matched to a gene: 7. Looked up from germline, CDR1 is SSHAT and CDR2 is FNYEAQ (reference sequence). The CDR3 sequence is 15 residues long.

The rearrangement links TRBV30 to TRBJ1-2; TRBD1 matches at 7 bases. Per the germline V gene, CDR1 is GTSNPN and CDR2 is SVGIG (reference sequence). The junction had 10 bases not matched to a gene; V was cut back by 4 bases and J by 8 bases. The CDR3 loop spans 13 amino acids. CDR3 amino acids: CAWKQGGPPGYTF. The DNA of the CDR3 is TGTGCCTGGAAGCAGGGGGGTCCCCCAGGCTACACCTTC.

The chain joins TRBV6-5 to TRBJ2-5; 7 bases align to TRBD2. The trim removed 0 bases at V and 1 base at J, leaving 5 bases unmatched. CDR3 length equals 16 residues. Germline V gene data show CDR1 as MNHEY and CDR2 as SVGAGI. The CDR3 is CASSYSPAGSQETQYF. The CDR3 DNA follows: TGTGCCAGCAGTTACTCTCCAGCGGGGAGCCAAGAGACCCAGTACTTC.

The J gene is TRBJ1-2, the V gene TRBV28; a possible D gene is TRBD1 (6 bases). V was pared by 6 bases and J by 3 bases, with 20 bases between. The CDR3 extends over 16 amino acids. Germline V gene sequence: CDR1 MDHEN, CDR2 SYDVKM. CDR3: CASSSGGGAWDYGYTF. DNA for the CDR3: TGTGCCAGCAGCTCCGGCGGGGGGGCGTGGGACTATGGCTACACCTTC.